The sequence of this T cell receptor beta chain was determined in a study of response to subunit inactivated influenza vaccine. V was pared by 0 bases and J by 2 bases, with 8 bases of the junction left unmatched. This CDR3 comprises 19 residues. Germline loops: CDR1 SGHVS, CDR2 FQNEAQ. MiXCR, run by TCRdb on the RT-PCR reads, gives a single entry per CDR3 protein. The table lists approximately 500,000 distinct CDR3 sequences, 13% of them singletons. As for this clonotype: The antigen remains unidentified.

Study results and limitations: Only a handful of new T cells, the authors suggested, are recruited with each seasonal influenza vaccination.

The sample here was PBMCs from blood, taken 35 to 45 days after vaccination. The gene calls are TRBV7-8 and TRBJ2-6, with 9 bases aligning to TRBD1. The receptor was derived from a man aged 45-65 years who received an inactivated influenza vaccine. The CDR3 sequence is CASSLAGQGTGTGANVLTF. In DNA form, the CDR3 reads TGTGCCAGCAGCTTAGCGGGACAGGGAACGGGAACTGGGGCCAACGTCCTGACTTTC.